This paragraph reports one T cell receptor (beta chain). No antigen is known for it. The CDR3 is 11 residues long. Trimming took 4 bases from V and 3 from J, leaving 3 bases between them. The germline V gene encodes CDR1 KGHSH and CDR2 LQKENI. Method: immunoSEQ multiplex PCR; TCRdb's copy keeps in-frame clones and lacks some. Of almost 70,000 clones in the sample, 83% were seen once. This record belongs to a study of T cell responses to AZD1222 COVID-19 vaccine. Study conclusions and caveats: Per reports, nearly half of all spike-specific TCRs target regions that are unmutated in variants. Of the AZD1222 recipients, only 5 to 7 were seropositive at baseline. Clonal diversity was possibly underestimated; the donors were predominantly white British and more often female.

Second doses were pooled across both intervals (about 4 or about 12 weeks). This sample comprised peripheral blood, obtained 28 days after the second AZD1222 dose. V is TRBV18 and J is TRBJ2-5; D not certain. The receptor's source is an adult who received the AZD1222 COVID-19 vaccine. CDR3 in amino acids: CASSLKETQYF. The CDR3 DNA reads as TGTGCCAGCTCACTGAAAGAGACCCAGTACTTC.